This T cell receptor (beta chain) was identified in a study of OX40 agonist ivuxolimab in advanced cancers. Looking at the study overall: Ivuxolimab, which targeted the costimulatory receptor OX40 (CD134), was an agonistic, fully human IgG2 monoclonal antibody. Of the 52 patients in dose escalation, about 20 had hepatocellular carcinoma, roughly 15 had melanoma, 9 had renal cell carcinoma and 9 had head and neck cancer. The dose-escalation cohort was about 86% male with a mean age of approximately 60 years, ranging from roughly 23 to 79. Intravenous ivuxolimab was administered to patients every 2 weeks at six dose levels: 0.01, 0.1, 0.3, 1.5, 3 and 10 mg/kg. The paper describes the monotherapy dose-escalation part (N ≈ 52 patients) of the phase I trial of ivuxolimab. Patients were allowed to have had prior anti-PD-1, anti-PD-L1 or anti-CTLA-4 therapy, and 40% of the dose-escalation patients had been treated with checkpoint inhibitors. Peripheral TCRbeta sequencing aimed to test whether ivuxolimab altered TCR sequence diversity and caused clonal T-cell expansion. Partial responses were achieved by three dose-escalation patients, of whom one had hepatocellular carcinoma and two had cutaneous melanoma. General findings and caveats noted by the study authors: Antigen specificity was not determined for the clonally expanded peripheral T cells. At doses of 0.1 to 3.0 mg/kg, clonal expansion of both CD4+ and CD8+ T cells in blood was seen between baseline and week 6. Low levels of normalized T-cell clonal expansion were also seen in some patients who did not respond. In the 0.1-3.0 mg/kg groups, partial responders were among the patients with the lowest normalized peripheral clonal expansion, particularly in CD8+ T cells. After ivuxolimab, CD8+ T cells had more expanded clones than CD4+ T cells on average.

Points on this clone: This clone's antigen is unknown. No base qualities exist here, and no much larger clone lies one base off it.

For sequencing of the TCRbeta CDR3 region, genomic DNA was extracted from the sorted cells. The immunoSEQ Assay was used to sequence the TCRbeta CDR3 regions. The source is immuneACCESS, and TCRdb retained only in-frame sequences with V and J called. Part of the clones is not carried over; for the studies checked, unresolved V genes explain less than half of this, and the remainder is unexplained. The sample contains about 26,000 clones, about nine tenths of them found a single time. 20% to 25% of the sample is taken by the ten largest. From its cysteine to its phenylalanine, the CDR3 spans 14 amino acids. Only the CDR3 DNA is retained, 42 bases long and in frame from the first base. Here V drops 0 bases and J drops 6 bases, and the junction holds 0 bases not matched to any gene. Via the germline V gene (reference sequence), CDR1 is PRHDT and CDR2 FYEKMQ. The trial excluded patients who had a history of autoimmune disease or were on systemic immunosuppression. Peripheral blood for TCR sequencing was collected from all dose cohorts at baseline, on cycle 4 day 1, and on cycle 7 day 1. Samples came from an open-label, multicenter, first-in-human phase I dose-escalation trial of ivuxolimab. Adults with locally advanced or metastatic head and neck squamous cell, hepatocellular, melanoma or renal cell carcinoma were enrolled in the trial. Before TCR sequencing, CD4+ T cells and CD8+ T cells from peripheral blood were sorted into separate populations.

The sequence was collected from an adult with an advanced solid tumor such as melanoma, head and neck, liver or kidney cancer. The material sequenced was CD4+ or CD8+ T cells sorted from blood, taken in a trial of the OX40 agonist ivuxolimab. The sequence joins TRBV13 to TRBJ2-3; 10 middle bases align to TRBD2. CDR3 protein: CASSLGLAGDTQYF. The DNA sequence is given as TGTGCCAGCAGCTTAGGACTAGCGGGGGATACGCAGTATTTT.